This T cell receptor (beta chain) was captured by sequencing in a study of blood T cell repertoires in COVID-19. Looking at the study overall: Both acute and convalescent COVID-19 samples were obtained from the United States, Italy and Spain. PBMCs, B-cell-depleted T cells, or T cells were the source of the cDNA or gDNA that made up the material.

This clone appeared a few times. CDR1 is KGHSH and CDR2 is LQKENI in the germline V gene. Trimming shortened V by 2 bases and J by 4 bases, and 9 bases separated the two germline ends. CDR3 size: 14 residues. Per the study methods: The authors estimated nucleated cell counts from reference gene primer amplification. Some clones are missing from TCRdb's copy, which holds only in-frame ones; the method was immunoSEQ multiplex PCR. That table gives V, J and clone size, and the DNA gave D and trimming. Among about 210,000 clones, roughly 90% were seen once, and the ten largest hold roughly 1.7%. V is TRBV18 and J is TRBJ1-3; maybe TRBD1 (6 bases). The origin of this receptor is a man between 65 and 85 years old with acute or convalescent COVID-19. The sequencing sample was made of peripheral blood. The CDR3 DNA sequence: TGTGCCAGCTCACCAACGCAGGGGGGAAACACCATATATTTT. It encodes CASSPTQGGNTIYF. The full variable domain, rest sourced from reference TRBV18 and TRBJ1-3, is NAGVMQNPRHLVRRRGQEARLRCSPMKGHSHVYWYRQLPEEGLKFMVYLQKENIIDESGMPKERFSAEFPKEGPSILRIQQVVRGDSAAYFCASSPTQGGNTIYFGEGSWLTVV.